The 19 T cell receptor beta chains given below trace back to one sample, sequenced in a study of blood T cell repertoires in COVID-19. Using immunoSEQ multiplex PCR, the repertoire was profiled, and TCRdb retains in-frame clones only, with some absent. Of 200,000 to 250,000 clones in the sample, around 88% were seen once. Sequencing input: PBMCs or T cells enriched from blood (not recorded which). Receptor source: a woman in her fifties or sixties with acute COVID-19.

This chain joins TRBV23-1 and TRBJ2-7; 7 positions agree with TRBD2. TRBV23-1 is given ORF status, its function remaining uncertain. V shed 0 bases, J shed 2 bases, and the junction held 16 bases outside the gene matches. CDR3 length equals 19 residues. CDR3 bases: TGCGCCAGCAGTCAATCCCCACCGGGAGGACCGCGTTCCACCTACGAGCAGTACTTC. Its protein is CASSQSPPGGPRSTYEQYF.

V and J are TRBV28 and TRBJ1-2; 10 bases align to TRBD1. Trimming at V came to 2 bases and at J to 8 bases, leaving 2 bases not matched to a gene. Looked up from germline, CDR1 is MDHEN and CDR2 is SYDVKM. This CDR3 region has 13 residues. Here the CDR3 DNA reads TGTGCCAGCAGTTTAGGGACAGGGGTCGGCTACACCTTC. It is translated as CASSLGTGVGYTF.

V gene TRBV29-1 combines with J gene TRBJ1-3; D is uncertain. The CDR3 spans 13 residues. Germline values: CDR1 SQVTM, CDR2 ANQGSEA. Trimming left V 4 bases short and J 4 bases short, with 11 bases between. Here the CDR3 reads CSVAQIEGNTIYF. CDR3 DNA: TGCAGCGTTGCCCAAATTGAGGGAAACACCATATATTTT.

This clone was detected only once. DNA for the CDR3: TGTGCCAGCAGCTTAGCGGCCACAGGTTACGAGCAGTACTTC. This gives the protein CASSLAATGYEQYF. This rearrangement joins TRBV11-2 to TRBJ2-7; D perhaps matches TRBD1 (5 bases). This CDR3 contains 14 residues. V was cut by 1 base and J by 4 bases, with 11 bases left in between. The germline gives CDR1 SGHAT, CDR2 FQNNGV.

This chain's CDR3 is CASSPAGREKLFF. The CDR3 coding sequence is TGTGCCAGCAGCCCCGCAGGTCGTGAAAAACTGTTTTTT. This chain links TRBV3-1 (or the pseudogene TRBV3-2) with TRBJ1-4; no clear D. V shed 4 bases and J shed 7 bases, with 10 bases lying between them. Germline lookup yields CDR1 LGHDT and CDR2 YNNKEL (reference sequence). The CDR3 extends over 13 amino acids.

The rearrangement uses TRBV30 and TRBJ2-2; 7 nucleotides align to TRBD2. Germline V gene sequence: CDR1 GTSNPN, CDR2 SVGIG (reference sequence). The CDR3 covers 15 residues. V gave up 3 bases and J gave up 6 bases; unmatched junction bases: 10. The CDR3 is CAWRRTGGTAGELFF. CDR3 coding DNA: TGTGCCTGGAGGAGAACGGGAGGTACCGCCGGGGAGCTGTTTTTT.

J is TRBJ2-5 and V is TRBV5-1; 7 bases fit TRBD2. The CDR3 contains 13 residues. V shed 5 bases and J 5 bases; nucleotides not matched to a gene: 6. CDR1 is SGHRS, CDR2 YFSETQ, per germline. This CDR3 is CASRAGDGETQYF. In DNA form, the CDR3 reads TGCGCCAGCAGGGCGGGAGACGGGGAGACCCAGTACTTC.

The chain has TRBV27 and TRBJ1-2; weak D call: TRBD1 (6 bases). Trimming removed 7 bases at V and 8 bases at J, with 11 bases between. The CDR3 consists of 11 residues. Germline V CDR1 and CDR2: MNHEY, SMNVEV (reference sequence). The CDR3 is CASTSGDGYTF. The CDR3, as DNA: TGTGCCAGCACCTCAGGGGACGGCTACACCTTC.

The chain recombines TRBV6-5 with TRBJ2-3; D is unresolved. From germline, CDR1 is MNHEY and CDR2 SVGAGI. V was pared by 3 bases and J by 0 bases, with 10 bases between. This CDR3 contains 15 residues. The DNA for the CDR3 is TGTGCCAGCAGTTATCGTGACACGAGCACAGATACGCAGTATTTT. This codes for CASSYRDTSTDTQYF.

This rearrangement joins TRBV30 to TRBJ2-7; TRBD1 agrees at 11 bases. V gave up 1 base and J gave up 6 bases; unmatched junction bases: 2. The CDR3 covers 13 residues. The germline CDR1 and CDR2 sequences are GTSNPN and SVGIG (reference sequence). CDR3 DNA: TGTGCCTGGAGTGGGACAGGGGGCGGCGAGCAGTACTTC. Protein product: CAWSGTGGGEQYF.

The V and J genes are TRBV24-1 and TRBJ2-1; 9 bases align to TRBD2. The CDR3 is 16 residues long. Unmatched junction bases numbered 10, after V lost 3 bases and J lost 8 bases. The germline gives CDR1 KGHDR, CDR2 SFDVKD. The CDR3 loop reads CATSDTMAGGGDEQFF. The CDR3, as DNA: TGTGCCACCAGTGATACGATGGCGGGAGGGGGGGATGAGCAGTTCTTC.

This chain joins TRBV27 and TRBJ2-3; the match to TRBD2 covers 16 bases. The CDR3 consists of 20 residues. The J segment lost 4 bases and the V segment lost 6 bases, leaving 16 bases of the junction unmatched. Germline CDR1 is MNHEY and CDR2 is SMNVEV (reference sequence). The CDR3 sequence is CASSPTGTSGRARPSDTQYF. The DNA of the CDR3 is TGTGCCAGCAGCCCCACCGGGACTAGCGGGAGGGCCAGACCTTCAGATACGCAGTATTTT.

The chain uses TRBV2 and TRBJ1-1, with D uncertain. The germline V and J ends were trimmed by 7 bases and 10 bases, with 13 bases remaining between them. CDR1 SNHLY and CDR2 FYNNEI come from the germline V gene. The CDR3 contains 11 residues. The CDR3 sequence: CASMVEAVAFF. CDR3 nucleotides: TGTGCCAGCATGGTCGAGGCGGTAGCTTTCTTT.

The table lists this clone with a count of one. The genes are TRBV4-1 and TRBJ1-6, with TRBD1 identical over 9 bases. The CDR3 is 15 residues long. With 4 bases clipped from V and 7 bases from J, the junction kept 5 bases outside the gene matches. Germline values: CDR1 MGHRA, CDR2 YSYEKL. The CDR3 DNA reads as TGCGCCAGCAGCCCAAGGGACAGGGTGAATTCACCCCTCCACTTT. Amino acid sequence: CASSPRDRVNSPLHF.

This sequence joins TRBV19 and TRBJ1-5; maybe TRBD1 (5 bases). V lost 2 bases, J lost 0 bases, and 11 bases lay in between. The CDR3 is 16 amino acids. Germline V gives CDR1 LNHDA, CDR2 SQIVND (reference sequence). CDR3 in amino acids: CASSIQGGNSNQPQHF. The CDR3 DNA reads as TGTGCCAGTAGTATACAGGGAGGCAATAGCAATCAGCCCCAGCATTTT.

The chain combines TRBV7-9 with TRBJ2-7; 11 bases align to TRBD2. V was pared by 2 bases and J by 2 bases, with 8 bases of the junction left unmatched. This CDR3 is built from 17 residues. Germline-derived CDR1 and CDR2 are SEHNR and FQNEAQ (reference sequence). DNA for the CDR3: TGTGCCAGCAGCTTAATACTAGCGGGAGAATCGGCCTACGAGCAGTACTTC. This codes for CASSLILAGESAYEQYF.

This clone was seen just once. The chain employs TRBV11-2 and TRBJ1-6, with D maybe TRBD1 (6 bases). V was pared by 4 bases and J by 9 bases, with 16 bases between. The CDR3 runs 15 residues. Germline CDR1 SGHAT, CDR2 FQNNGV. The CDR3: CASSSTRGKGSPLHF. CDR3 nucleotide sequence: TGTGCCAGCAGCTCAACCAGGGGAAAGGGTTCACCCCTCCACTTT.

There are a few counts of this clone. V is TRBV28 and J is TRBJ1-2, with TRBD1 identical over 9 bases. In germline, CDR1 is MDHEN, CDR2 SYDVKM. The CDR3 loop spans 19 amino acids. After removal of 0 bases from V and 8 bases from J, the junction contained 19 bases not matched to a gene. The DNA for the CDR3 is TGTGCCAGCAGTTTATGGTTGGTTAGGACAGGGGCATTCCGTGGAGGCTACACCTTC. It is translated as CASSLWLVRTGAFRGGYTF.

This clone was picked up one time. V and J are TRBV11-2 and TRBJ2-3; a possible D gene is TRBD1 (6 bases). In germline, CDR1 is SGHAT, CDR2 FQNNGV. The ends were cut back, 6 bases at V and 2 bases at J, with 18 bases in the middle. There are 16 residues in the CDR3. The CDR3 DNA reads as TGTGCCAGCAGTCAGGGGCGGAGCCTGAACACAGATACGCAGTATTTT. Its translation is CASSQGRSLNTDTQYF.